In its sample, the clone carrying this T cell receptor beta chain was seen many times. The source of the sample is a study of T-cell reconstitution after alpha-beta-depleted transplantation in children. The CDR3 is made up of 14 amino acids. Between the trimmed V and J ends, which lost 3 bases and 6 bases, there was a span of 9 bases. Preparation of the TCRbeta library used unique molecular identifiers. One entry per CDR3 protein results from TCRdb running MiXCR on the PCR reads. This sample yields 600,000 to 700,000 distinct CDR3 sequences, of which about 15% are seen a single time; approximately 1% belongs to the top ten.

Sample: PBMCs from the stem cell graft donor, taken from the stem cell graft. The rearrangement joins TRBV12-3 or TRBV12-4 to TRBJ1-6; D is ambiguous. The receptor was isolated from a human donor who donated a stem cell graft to a child with acute myeloid leukemia. CDR3 region: CASSLGRPNSPLHF. In DNA form, the CDR3 reads TGTGCCAGCAGTTTGGGCAGACCTAATTCACCCCTCCACTTT.